These 7 T cell receptor beta chains were all obtained from the same sample, sequenced in a study of Ad26.COV2.S vaccination and SARS-CoV-2 variants. The protocol was immunoSEQ multiplex PCR, while the TCRdb copy is restricted to in-frame clones and leaves out a portion. The sample contains a few hundred thousand clones, around nine tenths of which appear only once. Treatment specified: 15 to 20 received Ad26.COV2.S at low or high dose, single or two shots; several received placebo; per-sample allocation not given. Specimens were obtained on day 63 following the first vaccine or placebo injection. Specimen: peripheral blood, collected in a trial of Ad26.COV2.S vaccine versus placebo. These receptors were collected from a person between 18 and 60 years old who received the Ad26.COV2.S COVID-19 vaccine or a placebo.

The chain carries TRBV18 and TRBJ2-1, with no clear D. Trimming removed 0 bases from V and 0 bases from J, with 12 bases in between. CDR1 is KGHSH and CDR2 is LQKENI in the germline V gene. This CDR3 region has 17 residues. CDR3 in DNA: TGTGCCAGCTCACCACCTGGCACTCCTAGCTCCTACAATGAGCAGTTCTTC. Encoded protein: CASSPPGTPSSYNEQFF.

A word on this clone: Germline and junction disagree at one end, which may indicate a read error. This chain links TRBV7-9 with TRBJ2-3; the match to TRBD2 covers 12 bases. The CDR3 runs to 15 residues. Per the germline V gene, CDR1 is SEHNR and CDR2 is FQNEAQ (reference sequence). The CDR3 loop reads CASSLAGGGRDTQYF. CDR3 bases: TGTGCCAGCAGCCTAGCGGGAGGGGGACGAGATACGCAGTATTTT.

CDR3 in amino acids: CASRTADGQGAATFF. The DNA for the CDR3 is TGTGCCAGCAGAACGGCCGATGGACAGGGGGCGGCGACTTTCTTT. This sequence joins TRBV6-5 and TRBJ1-1; 11 nucleotides align to TRBD1. CDR3 length: 15 amino acids. Germline V lookup: CDR1 MNHEY, CDR2 SVGAGI. J gave up 12 bases and V 6 bases, and 15 bases lay outside the gene matches.

This clone was counted a single time. The V call is TRBV28, the J call TRBJ1-2; 11 positions match TRBD1. Germline values: CDR1 MDHEN, CDR2 SYDVKM. V shed 6 bases and J 7 bases; nucleotides not matched to a gene: 13. This CDR3 has 16 amino acids. The CDR3 here is CASSHLLGQGAGGYTF. The CDR3 DNA follows: TGTGCCAGCAGCCACCTCCTAGGACAGGGGGCGGGTGGCTACACCTTC.

The chain employs TRBV10-2 and TRBJ1-5; no reliable D call. Germline V gene data show CDR1 as WSHSY and CDR2 as SAAADI. The length of the CDR3 is 15 residues. Trimming removed 2 bases at V and 5 bases at J, with 13 bases between. The DNA for the CDR3 is TGCGCCAGCAGTGAGGCGGGCGGGGTCCATCAGCCCCAGCATTTT. This gives the protein CASSEAGGVHQPQHF.

This chain uses TRBV21-1 with TRBJ1-6; the DNA was not compared with TRBD1, the D call given in the table. TRBV21-1 is annotated as a pseudogene. The length of the CDR3 is 19 residues. CDR3 coding DNA: TGTGCCAGCAGCAATCTGGGACAGGGAAAGTTAAGCAATAATTCACCCCTCCACTTT. As protein: CASSNLGQGKLSNNSPLHF.

The gene calls are TRBV19 and TRBJ1-2, with D possibly TRBD1 on 5 matching bases. Germline CDR1 LNHDA, CDR2 SQIVND (reference sequence). The CDR3 loop spans 13 amino acids. V was pared by 6 bases and J by 8 bases, with 16 bases between. CDR3: CASSLAGPRGYTF. CDR3 sequence (DNA): TGTGCCAGTAGCCTCGCGGGACCGAGGGGCTACACCTTC.